This T cell receptor (beta chain) emerged from a study of cytomegalovirus exposure and HLA in healthy donors. PCR was performed using 60 Vbeta and 13 Jbeta primers. The protocol was immunoSEQ multiplex PCR, while the TCRdb copy is restricted to in-frame clones and leaves out a portion. The data show approximately 120,000 clones, 10% seen once. Regarding this clone: What it binds is unknown. No conserved phenylalanine or tryptophan ends this CDR3, so it is likely a read error.

Findings and caveats of the study: Immune exposure data for these donors was limited to CMV serostatus.

CDR1 is KGHSH and CDR2 is LQKENI in the germline V gene. CDR3 size: 14 residues. V was shortened by 2 bases and J by 10 bases, with 17 bases between the two germline ends. Sequencing input: PBMCs. This clonotype was sampled from a woman aged 18-35 years in good health and CMV-seropositive. This chain links TRBV18 with TRBJ1-2; D is undetermined. CDR3 loop: CASSPMGGLSDYTV. The CDR3 region has the DNA TGTGCCAGCTCACCAATGGGCGGGCTAAGTGACTACACCGTC.